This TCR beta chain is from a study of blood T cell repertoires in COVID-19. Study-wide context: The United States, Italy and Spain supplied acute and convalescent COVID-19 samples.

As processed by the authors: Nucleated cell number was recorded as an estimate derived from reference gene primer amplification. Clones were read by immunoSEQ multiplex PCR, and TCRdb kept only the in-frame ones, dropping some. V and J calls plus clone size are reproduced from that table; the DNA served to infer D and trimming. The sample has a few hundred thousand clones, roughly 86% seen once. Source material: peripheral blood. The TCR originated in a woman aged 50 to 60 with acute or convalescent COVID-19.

The CDR3 loop is CASSLATGIFYNEQFF. Here the CDR3 DNA reads TGCGCCAGCAGCTTGGCGACAGGGATTTTCTACAATGAGCAGTTCTTC. The rearrangement uses TRBV4-3 and TRBJ2-1; TRBD1 matches 7 bases. The CDR3 has 16 residues. V dropped 5 bases and J dropped 3; count of bases not matched to a gene: 10. Germline V lookup: CDR1 LGHNA, CDR2 YSLEER.